These 9 T cell receptor beta chains originate from one sample sequenced in a study of T cell changes during pregnancy in multiple sclerosis. The table came from immunoSEQ multiplex PCR; TCRdb's copy has only in-frame clones and leaves some out. The sample carries roughly 34,000 clones, approximately 91% recorded once. The input for sequencing was peripheral blood, taken in the second trimester of pregnancy. Source of these receptors: a female donor in good health, enrolled as a control in a pregnancy study.

This chain joins TRBV6-5 and TRBJ1-1, with 10 bases aligning to TRBD1. The CDR3 is 15 residues long. Germline V gives CDR1 MNHEY, CDR2 SVGAGI. V dropped 2 bases and J dropped 3; count of bases not matched to a gene: 3. CDR3 sequence (DNA): TGTGCCAGCAGTTACCCGACAGGGGGCGACACTGAAGCTTTCTTT. Encoded protein: CASSYPTGGDTEAFF.

The chain employs TRBV14 and TRBJ2-7; 9 nucleotides match TRBD1. Unmatched junction bases numbered 11, after V lost 2 bases and J lost 9 bases. This CDR3 comprises 15 residues. CDR1 is SGHDN, CDR2 FVKESK, per germline. CDR3 DNA sequence: TGTGCCAGCAGCCAACCCGGACAGGGGAGCTATGGGCAGTACTTC. It translates to CASSQPGQGSYGQYF.

V and J are TRBV19 and TRBJ1-4; 9 nucleotides align to TRBD1. The V gene's germline CDR1 is LNHDA and CDR2 SQIVND (reference sequence). J was trimmed by 8 bases and V by 5 bases; bases with no gene match: 6. The CDR3 has 14 amino acids. In DNA, the CDR3 is TGTGCCAGTAGTGCGGGACAGGGTTTGGAAAAACTGTTTTTT. This encodes CASSAGQGLEKLFF.

This clone was seen more than once but under ten times. This chain links TRBV5-1 with TRBJ2-7; TRBD2 matches at 10 bases. CDR1 SGHRS and CDR2 YFSETQ come from the germline V gene. CDR3 length: 15 residues. With 4 bases clipped from V and 6 bases from J, the junction kept 10 bases outside the gene matches. The chain's CDR3 is CASSMESGRGSEQYF. DNA for the CDR3: TGCGCCAGCAGCATGGAAAGCGGGAGGGGCAGCGAGCAGTACTTC.

The V gene is TRBV23-1, the J gene TRBJ2-3, with 7 bases aligning to TRBD1. TRBV23-1 is an ORF; its function is uncertain. With 8 bases clipped from V and 0 bases from J, the junction kept 2 bases outside the gene matches. This CDR3 region has 13 residues. The CDR3 region is CASRDRSTDTQYF. Here the CDR3 DNA reads TGCGCCAGCCGGGACAGAAGCACAGATACGCAGTATTTT.

The CDR3 region has the DNA TGTGCCAGCAGTGTCAGGGGGGCCACAGATACGCAGTATTTT. Its translation: CASSVRGATDTQYF. This chain uses TRBV2 with TRBJ2-3; D may be TRBD1 (7 bases). The CDR3 is made up of 14 amino acids. Trimming pared 4 bases from V and 2 bases from J, leaving 10 bases between. CDR1 is SNHLY and CDR2 is FYNNEI in the germline V gene.

The genes are TRBV11-2 and TRBJ1-3, with D perhaps matching TRBD1 (5 bases). Per germline, CDR1 SGHAT and CDR2 FQNNGV. The CDR3 is 15 amino acids. The germline V and J ends were trimmed by 0 bases and 4 bases, with 10 bases remaining between them. The CDR3: CASSLEPGVGNTIYF. CDR3 sequence (DNA): TGTGCCAGCAGCTTAGAACCGGGGGTCGGAAACACCATATATTTT.

The rearrangement links TRBV7-2 to TRBJ2-1; D perhaps matches TRBD2 (6 bases). The CDR3 runs to 15 residues. Germline V gene sequence: CDR1 SGHTA, CDR2 FQGNSA. V was trimmed by 0 bases and J by 3 bases, leaving 9 bases between them. The chain's CDR3 is CASSLAQGLYNEQFF. The DNA of the CDR3 is TGTGCCAGCAGCTTAGCGCAGGGACTCTACAATGAGCAGTTCTTC.

V and J are TRBV7-6 and TRBJ2-7, with D maybe TRBD1 (5 bases). The V gene lost 5 bases and the J gene lost 6 bases, with 26 bases spanning the gap. Germline V gives CDR1 SGHVS, CDR2 FNYEAQ. This CDR3 is built from 17 residues. The DNA for the CDR3 is TGTGCCAGCAGCCCCGCGGCAGGGTTAGTAAAACTATCCGAGCAGTACTTC. Translating gives CASSPAAGLVKLSEQYF. The full variable domain, its missing parts supplied by reference TRBV7-6 and TRBJ2-7, is GAGVSQSPRYKVTKRGQDVALRCDPISGHVSLYWYRQALGQGPEFLTYFNYEAQQDKSGLPNDRFSAERPEGSISTLTIQRTEQRDSAMYRCASSPAAGLVKLSEQYFGPGTRLTVT.